The sequence of this TCR beta chain was determined in a study of blood T cell repertoires in COVID-19. This clone was observed once. CDR1 and CDR2 from the germline V gene are GTSNPN and SVGIG (reference sequence). The CDR3 totals 13 residues. The V gene lost 3 bases and the J gene lost 12 bases, with 20 bases spanning the gap. Assay used: immunoSEQ multiplex PCR; TCRdb lists only in-frame clones, some missing. The sample shows 90,000 to 150,000 clones, more than 75% of them seen only once. This TCR was recovered from a woman aged 45-60 years with acute or convalescent COVID-19. The sample consisted of peripheral blood. The chain recombines TRBV30 with TRBJ1-1; no clear D gene. CDR3 loop: CAWSLKAGKTTFF. The DNA for the CDR3 is TGTGCCTGGAGCCTAAAGGCAGGAAAGACAACTTTCTTT.